A single TCR beta chain is shown here with its context. The data are from a study of blood T cell repertoires in COVID-19. Study overall: The study drew acute and convalescent COVID-19 samples from the United States, Italy and Spain.

This table comes from immunoSEQ multiplex PCR, and its TCRdb copy is limited to in-frame clones, with some not included. The table records roughly 180,000 clones, nearly 85% of them present only once. The CDR3 is 16 amino acids. Trimming cost V 5 bases and J 2 bases, with 18 bases left between them. Germline CDR1 is LGHDT and CDR2 is YNNKEL (reference sequence). The TCR comes from a woman aged 25 to 39 with acute or convalescent COVID-19. The chain combines TRBV3-1 (or the pseudogene TRBV3-2) with TRBJ1-2; D might be TRBD1 (6 bases). Material for sequencing was peripheral blood. CDR3 protein: CASSSIRGRGNYGYTF. The CDR3 DNA is TGTGCCAGCAGCTCGATTCGAGGCAGGGGAAACTATGGCTACACCTTC.